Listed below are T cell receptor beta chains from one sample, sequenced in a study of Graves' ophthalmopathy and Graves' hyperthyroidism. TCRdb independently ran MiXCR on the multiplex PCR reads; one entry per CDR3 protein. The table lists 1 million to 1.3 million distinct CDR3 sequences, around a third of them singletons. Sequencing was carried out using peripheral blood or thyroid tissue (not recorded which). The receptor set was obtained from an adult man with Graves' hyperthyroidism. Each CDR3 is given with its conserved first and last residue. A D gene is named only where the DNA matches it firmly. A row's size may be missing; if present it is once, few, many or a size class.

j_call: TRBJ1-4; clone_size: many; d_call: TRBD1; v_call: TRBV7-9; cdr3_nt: TGTGCCAGCAGCTCCGGACAGGGATGGGAAAAACTGTTTTTT; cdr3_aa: CASSSGQGWEKLFF
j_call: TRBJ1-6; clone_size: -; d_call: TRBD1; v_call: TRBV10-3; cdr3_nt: TGTGCCATCAGTAAACAGGGGGTTAATTCACCCCTCCACTTT; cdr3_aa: CAISKQGVNSPLHF
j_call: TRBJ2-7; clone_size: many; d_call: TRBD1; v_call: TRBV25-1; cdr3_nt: TGTGCCAGCAGTGAAGGCCCGGGACAGGGGGCGCGCGTGCTCGAGCAGTACTTC; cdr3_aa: CASSEGPGQGARVLEQYF
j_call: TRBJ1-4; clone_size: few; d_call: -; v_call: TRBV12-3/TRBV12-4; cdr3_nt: TGTGCCAGCAGTCAACATGAAAAACTGTTTTTT; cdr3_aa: CASSQHEKLFF
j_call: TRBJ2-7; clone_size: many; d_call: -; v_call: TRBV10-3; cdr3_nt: TGTGCCATCAGTGACGGGGACGGAGGTTACTTC; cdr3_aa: CAISDGDGGYF
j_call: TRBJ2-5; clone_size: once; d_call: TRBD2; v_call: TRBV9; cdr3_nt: TGTGCCAGCAGCGCCGGACAAGCGGGAGGGTTCCAAGAGACCCAGTACTTC; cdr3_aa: CASSAGQAGGFQETQYF
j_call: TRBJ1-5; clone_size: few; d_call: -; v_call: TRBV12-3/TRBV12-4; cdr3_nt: TGTGCCAGCAGCCTCCGAAGGGGGCCCCAGCATTTT; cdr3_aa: CASSLRRGPQHF
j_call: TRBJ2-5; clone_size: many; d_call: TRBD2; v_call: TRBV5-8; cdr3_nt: TGTGCCAGCAGCGCAAGGGAGGGCCTCCAAGAGACCCAGTACTTC; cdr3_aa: CASSAREGLQETQYF
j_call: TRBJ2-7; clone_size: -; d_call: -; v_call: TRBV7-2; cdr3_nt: TGTGCCAGCAGCGCACCGGGACACGAGCAGTACTTC; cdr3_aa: CASSAPGHEQYF
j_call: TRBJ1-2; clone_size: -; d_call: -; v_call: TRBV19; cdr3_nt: TGTGCCAGTAGTACGCGGCAGGGGCTCGGGGTTAACTATGGCTACACCTTC; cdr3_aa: CASSTRQGLGVNYGYTF
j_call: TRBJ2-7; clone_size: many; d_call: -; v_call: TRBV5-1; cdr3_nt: TGCGCCAGCAGACCGACCGGGCCGGACTACGAGCAGTACTTC; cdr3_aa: CASRPTGPDYEQYF
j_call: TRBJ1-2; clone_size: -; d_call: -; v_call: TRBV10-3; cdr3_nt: TGTGCCATCAGTGAGCAGGTAGACACCTTC; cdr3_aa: CAISEQVDTF
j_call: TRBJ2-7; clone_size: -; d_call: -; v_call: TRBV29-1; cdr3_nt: TGCAGTGCTAGAGGGGGGGGTATATCCTACGAGCAGTACTTC; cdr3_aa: CSARGGGISYEQYF
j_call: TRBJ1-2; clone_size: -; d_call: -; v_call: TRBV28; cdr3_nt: TGTGCCAGCGGGACAAACTATGGCTACACCTTC; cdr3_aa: CASGTNYGYTF
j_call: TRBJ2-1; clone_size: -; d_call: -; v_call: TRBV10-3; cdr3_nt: TGTGCCATCAGCATCGAGGGGGAGCAGTTCTTC; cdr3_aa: CAISIEGEQFF
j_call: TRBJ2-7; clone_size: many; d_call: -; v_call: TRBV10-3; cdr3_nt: TGTGCCATCAGTAGTACATCACAGACCTACGAGCAGTACTTC; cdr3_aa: CAISSTSQTYEQYF
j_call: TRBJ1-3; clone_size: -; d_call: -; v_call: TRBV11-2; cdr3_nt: TGTGCCAGCCTTACCCCGTTTGAGGGAAACACCATATATTTT; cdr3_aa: CASLTPFEGNTIYF
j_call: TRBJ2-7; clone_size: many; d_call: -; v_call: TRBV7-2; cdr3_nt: TGTGCCAGCAGCTTAAAAGTAACCTACGAGCAGTACTTC; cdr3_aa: CASSLKVTYEQYF
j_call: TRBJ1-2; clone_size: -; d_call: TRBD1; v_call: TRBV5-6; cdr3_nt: TGTGCCAGCAGCTACGGACAGGGAGTAAACTATGGCTACACCTTC; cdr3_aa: CASSYGQGVNYGYTF
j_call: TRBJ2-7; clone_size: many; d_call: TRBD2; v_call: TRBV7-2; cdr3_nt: TGTGCCAGCAGCTTATCGGCTAGCGGGGCGAACGGCTACGAGCAGTACTTC; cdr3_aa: CASSLSASGANGYEQYF
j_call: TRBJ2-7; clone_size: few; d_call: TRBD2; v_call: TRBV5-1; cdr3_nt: TGCGCCAGCAGCACCGGACTAGTCTCCTACGAGCAGTACTTC; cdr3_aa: CASSTGLVSYEQYF
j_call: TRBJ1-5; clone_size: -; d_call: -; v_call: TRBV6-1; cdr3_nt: TGTGCCAGCCACTGGGACATTGCCGCCAGCAATCAGCCCCAGCATTTT; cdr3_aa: CASHWDIAASNQPQHF
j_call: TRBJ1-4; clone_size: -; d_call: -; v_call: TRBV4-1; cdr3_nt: TGCGCCAGCAGCCAAGGCGTAGGGGGAGGTTATAGTGAAAAACTGTTTTTT; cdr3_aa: CASSQGVGGGYSEKLFF
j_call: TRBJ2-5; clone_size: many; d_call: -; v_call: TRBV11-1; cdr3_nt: TGTGCCAGCATGGCTAGGCTCGAGGAGACCCAGTACTTC; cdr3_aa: CASMARLEETQYF
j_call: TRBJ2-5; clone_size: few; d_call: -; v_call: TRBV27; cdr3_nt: TGTGCCAGCACCTATAGGGAGACCCAGTACTTC; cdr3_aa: CASTYRETQYF
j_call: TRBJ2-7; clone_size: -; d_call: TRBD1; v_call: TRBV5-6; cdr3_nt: TGTGCCAGCAGCGTAGATCCGGGACAGGCCTACGAGCAGTACTTC; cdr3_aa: CASSVDPGQAYEQYF
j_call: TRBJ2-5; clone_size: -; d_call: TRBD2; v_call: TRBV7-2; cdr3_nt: TGTGCCAGCAGCGCTAGCGGGGGGACAGGGTCAGAGACCCAGTACTTC; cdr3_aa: CASSASGGTGSETQYF
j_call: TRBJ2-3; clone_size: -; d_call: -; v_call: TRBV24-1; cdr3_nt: TGTGCCACCGCGTCCCCAAATACGCAGTATTTT; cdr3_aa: CATASPNTQYF
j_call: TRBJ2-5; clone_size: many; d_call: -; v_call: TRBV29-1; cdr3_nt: TGCAGTTCTTCTCGACGTGGAGAGACCCAGTACTTC; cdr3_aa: CSSSRRGETQYF
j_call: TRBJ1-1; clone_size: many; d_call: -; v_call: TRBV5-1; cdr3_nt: TGCGCCAGCAGCTATACCTTACAGGGCTTGAACACTGAAGCTTTCTTT; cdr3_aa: CASSYTLQGLNTEAFF